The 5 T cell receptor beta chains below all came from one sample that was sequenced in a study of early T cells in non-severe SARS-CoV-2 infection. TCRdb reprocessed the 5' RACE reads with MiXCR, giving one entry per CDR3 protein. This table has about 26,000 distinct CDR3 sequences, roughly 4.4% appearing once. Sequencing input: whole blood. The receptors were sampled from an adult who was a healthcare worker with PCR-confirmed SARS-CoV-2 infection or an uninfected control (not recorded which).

The CDR3 DNA follows: TGTGCCACCAGTCAAGAACAGGGGCCCCACAATGAGCAGTTCTTC. Protein: CATSQEQGPHNEQFF. V usage is TRBV24-1 and J usage is TRBJ2-1; 7 nucleotides agree with TRBD1. Trimming took 6 bases from V and 5 from J; bases not matched to a gene: 9. CDR1 and CDR2 from the germline V gene are KGHDR and SFDVKD. This CDR3 spans 15 amino acids.

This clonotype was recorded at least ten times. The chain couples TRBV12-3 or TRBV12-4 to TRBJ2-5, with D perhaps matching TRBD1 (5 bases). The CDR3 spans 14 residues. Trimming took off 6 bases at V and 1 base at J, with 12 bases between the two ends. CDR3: CASSQIQVQETQYF. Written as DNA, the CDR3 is TGTGCCAGCAGCCAGATACAGGTCCAAGAGACCCAGTACTTC.

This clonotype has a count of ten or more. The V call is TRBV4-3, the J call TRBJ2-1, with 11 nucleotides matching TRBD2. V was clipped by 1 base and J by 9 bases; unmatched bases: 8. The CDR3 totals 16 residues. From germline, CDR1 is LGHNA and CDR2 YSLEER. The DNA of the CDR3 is TGCGCCAGCAGCCAAGGGGGCGCTAGCGGGAGGTTTGAGCAGTTCTTC. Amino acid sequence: CASSQGGASGRFEQFF.

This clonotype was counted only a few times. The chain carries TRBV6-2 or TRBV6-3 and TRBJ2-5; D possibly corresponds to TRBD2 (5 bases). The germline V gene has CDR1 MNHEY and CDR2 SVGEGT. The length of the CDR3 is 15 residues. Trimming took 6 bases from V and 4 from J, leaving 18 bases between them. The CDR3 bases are TGTGCCAGCAGGCTTACTCGATCGGCGGGAGAGACCCAGTACTTC. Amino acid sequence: CASRLTRSAGETQYF.

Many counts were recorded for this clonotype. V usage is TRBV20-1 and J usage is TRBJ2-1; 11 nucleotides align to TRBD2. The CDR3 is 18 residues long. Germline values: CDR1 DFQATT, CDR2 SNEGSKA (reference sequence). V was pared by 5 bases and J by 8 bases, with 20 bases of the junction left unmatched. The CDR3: CSAPGLADRSRGAHEQFF. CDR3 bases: TGCAGTGCTCCGGGACTAGCGGATCGTTCGCGCGGCGCTCATGAGCAGTTCTTC.